One sample yielded the 3 T cell receptor beta chains listed below, sequenced in a study of blood T cell repertoires in COVID-19. The table came from immunoSEQ multiplex PCR; TCRdb's copy has only in-frame clones and leaves some out. Of around 190,000 clones listed, 70% to 90% are singletons. The sequencing sample was made of peripheral blood. The receptors shown here come from a man aged 45 to 65 with COVID-19, enrolled during active disease.

The rearrangement uses TRBV10-3 and TRBJ2-5; D remains ambiguous. Trimming shortened V by 0 bases and J by 5 bases, and 16 bases separated the two germline ends. This CDR3 contains 16 residues. In germline, CDR1 is ENHRY, CDR2 SYGVKD. CDR3 residues: CAISESFGPGGETQYF. DNA of the CDR3: TGTGCCATCAGTGAGTCGTTCGGCCCGGGTGGGGAGACCCAGTACTTC.

V is TRBV5-1 and J is TRBJ2-7; D uncertain. Germline-derived CDR1 and CDR2 are SGHRS and YFSETQ. V shed 2 bases and J shed 5 bases, with 5 bases lying between them. The length of the CDR3 is 11 residues. In DNA form, the CDR3 reads TGCGCCAGCAGCTTCTCGGACGAGCAGTACTTC. Amino acids: CASSFSDEQYF.

The rearrangement uses TRBV29-1 and TRBJ2-1; D unclear. The CDR3 contains 12 residues. V lost 6 bases to trimming and J lost 9 bases, with 15 bases between them. Germline V lookup: CDR1 SQVTM, CDR2 ANQGSEA. CDR3 DNA sequence: TGCAGCGTCCCTCTAGGCCTGGGTGAGCAGTTCTTC. Protein product: CSVPLGLGEQFF.